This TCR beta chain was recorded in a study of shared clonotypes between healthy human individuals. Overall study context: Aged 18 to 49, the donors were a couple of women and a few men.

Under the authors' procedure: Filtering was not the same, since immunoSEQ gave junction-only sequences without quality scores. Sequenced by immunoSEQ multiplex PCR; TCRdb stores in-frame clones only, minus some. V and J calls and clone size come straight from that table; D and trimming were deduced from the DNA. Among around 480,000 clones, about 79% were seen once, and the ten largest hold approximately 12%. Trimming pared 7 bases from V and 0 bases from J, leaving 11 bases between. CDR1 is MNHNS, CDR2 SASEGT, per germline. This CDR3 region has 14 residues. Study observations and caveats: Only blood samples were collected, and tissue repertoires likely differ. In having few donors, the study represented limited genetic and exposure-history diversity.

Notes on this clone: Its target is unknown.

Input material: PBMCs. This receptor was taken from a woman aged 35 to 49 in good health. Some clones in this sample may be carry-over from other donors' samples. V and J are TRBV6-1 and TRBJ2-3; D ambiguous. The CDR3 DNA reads TGTGCCAGCACCTCGAGTTTTAGCACAGATACGCAGTATTTT. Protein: CASTSSFSTDTQYF.